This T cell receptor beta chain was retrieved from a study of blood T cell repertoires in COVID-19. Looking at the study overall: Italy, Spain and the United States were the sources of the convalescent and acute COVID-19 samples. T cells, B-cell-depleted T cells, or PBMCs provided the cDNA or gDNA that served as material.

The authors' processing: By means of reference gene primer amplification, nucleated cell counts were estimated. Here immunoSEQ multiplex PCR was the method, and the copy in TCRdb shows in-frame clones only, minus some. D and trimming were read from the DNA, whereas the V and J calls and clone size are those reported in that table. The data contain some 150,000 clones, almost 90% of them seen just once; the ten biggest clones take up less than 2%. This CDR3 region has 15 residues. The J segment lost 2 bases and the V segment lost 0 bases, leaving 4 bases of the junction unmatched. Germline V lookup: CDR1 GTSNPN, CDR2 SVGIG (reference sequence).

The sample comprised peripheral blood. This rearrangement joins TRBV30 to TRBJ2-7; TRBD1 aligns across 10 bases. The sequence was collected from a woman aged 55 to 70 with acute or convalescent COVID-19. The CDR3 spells CAWSVPGQGAYEQYF. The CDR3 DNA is TGTGCCTGGAGTGTACCCGGACAGGGGGCCTACGAGCAGTACTTC. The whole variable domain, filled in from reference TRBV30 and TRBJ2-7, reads SQTIHQWPATLVQPVGSPLSLECTVEGTSNPNLYWYRQAAGRGLQLLFYSVGIGQISSEVPQNLSASRPQDRQFILSSKKLLLSDSGFYLCAWSVPGQGAYEQYFGPGTRLTVT.